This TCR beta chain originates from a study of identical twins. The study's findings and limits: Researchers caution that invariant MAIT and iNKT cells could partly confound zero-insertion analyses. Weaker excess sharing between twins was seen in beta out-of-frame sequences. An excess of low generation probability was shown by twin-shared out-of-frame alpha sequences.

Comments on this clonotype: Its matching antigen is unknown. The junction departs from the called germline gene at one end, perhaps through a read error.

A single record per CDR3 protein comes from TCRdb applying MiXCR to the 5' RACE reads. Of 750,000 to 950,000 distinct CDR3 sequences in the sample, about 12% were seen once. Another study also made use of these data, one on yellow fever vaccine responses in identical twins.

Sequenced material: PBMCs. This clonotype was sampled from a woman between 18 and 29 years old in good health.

As DNA, the CDR3 is TGCGCCAGCAGCCAAGGGTTCCCTAACTGTGGCTACACCTTC. It is translated as CASSQGFPNCGYTF. V gene TRBV4-1 combines with J gene TRBJ1-2; no reliable D call. The CDR3 consists of 14 residues. The germline V gene has CDR1 MGHRA and CDR2 YSYEKL.